One and the same sample provided the 8 T cell receptor beta chains below, sequenced in a study of cytomegalovirus exposure and HLA in healthy donors. The study ran its PCR with 60 Vbeta and 13 Jbeta primers. Produced via immunoSEQ multiplex PCR; TCRdb's table is partial and in-frame only. The sample lists 100,000 to 150,000 clones; approximately 75% were seen once. The sequenced sample was PBMCs. The origin of the receptors is a woman in her forties or fifties in good health and CMV-seronegative.

The V gene is TRBV28, the J gene TRBJ1-1; 9 positions match TRBD1. V dropped 10 bases and J dropped 10; count of bases not matched to a gene: 4. The CDR3 has 10 residues. Germline CDR1 is MDHEN and CDR2 is SYDVKM. The CDR3 is CATWTGVAFF. The CDR3 coding sequence is TGTGCCACCTGGACAGGGGTAGCTTTCTTT.

This chain connects TRBV9 to TRBJ2-1; TRBD2 is a possible D gene (5 bases). Germline CDR1 and CDR2: SGDLS and YYNGEE. V was clipped by 0 bases and J by 0 bases, with 10 bases between them. CDR3 length equals 16 residues. The CDR3 here is CASSVEGSSSYNEQFF. CDR3 DNA sequence: TGTGCCAGCAGCGTAGAAGGGAGTAGCTCCTACAATGAGCAGTTCTTC. Full variable domain (outside the CDR3, taken from reference TRBV9 and TRBJ2-1): DSGVTQTPKHLITATGQRVTLRCSPRSGDLSVYWYQQSLDQGLQFLIQYYNGEERAKGNILERFSAQQFPDLHSELNLSSLELGDSALYFCASSVEGSSSYNEQFFGPGTRLTVL.

The chain employs TRBV7-3 and TRBJ1-1; TRBD1 matches at 8 bases. Trimming cost V 5 bases and J 8 bases; bases outside gene matches: 7. This CDR3 contains 13 residues. Germline loops: CDR1 SGHTA, CDR2 FQGTGA. The CDR3 here is CASSPSGGFEAFF. The CDR3 DNA reads as TGTGCCAGCAGCCCGTCAGGGGGCTTCGAAGCTTTCTTT.

J is TRBJ1-3 and V is TRBV19, with TRBD1 matching over 7 bases. V lost 4 bases and J lost 9; bases outside the gene matches: 6. The germline V gene has CDR1 LNHDA and CDR2 SQIVND (reference sequence). The CDR3 covers 13 residues. For the CDR3, the DNA is TGTGCCAGTAGTACCTACAGGGGAGGCACCATATATTTT. Translated, it gives CASSTYRGGTIYF.

The chain has TRBV5-4 and TRBJ2-1, with D possibly being TRBD2 (6 bases). The CDR3 spans 14 residues. Germline V CDR1 and CDR2: SGHNT, YYREEE (reference sequence). With 4 bases removed from V and 6 bases from J, the gap between germline ends came to 14 bases. CDR3 sequence (DNA): TGTGCCAGCAGCGCCGGGACTTACCTCAATGAGCAGTTCTTC. Its protein product is CASSAGTYLNEQFF.

The chain carries TRBV29-1 and TRBJ1-1, with no clear D. Germline V gives CDR1 SQVTM, CDR2 ANQGSEA. Trimming took off 7 bases at V and 1 base at J, with 13 bases between the two ends. The CDR3 runs 13 residues. CDR3 sequence (DNA): TGCAGCGCTTCGGTCGGCGGGAACACTGAAGCTTTCTTT. This encodes CSASVGGNTEAFF.

This clone appeared once. This rearrangement joins TRBV9 to TRBJ2-2; D is perhaps TRBD2 (6 bases). This CDR3 contains 16 residues. The germline V and J ends were trimmed by 6 bases and 3 bases, with 18 bases remaining between them. Per the germline V gene, CDR1 is SGDLS and CDR2 is YYNGEE. The CDR3 nucleotides read TGTGCCAGCATCGAACCTAACGGGAGAGACACCGGGGAGCTGTTTTTT. Translating it yields CASIEPNGRDTGELFF.

This clone was seen a single time. This chain connects TRBV27 to TRBJ2-1; TRBD1 matches 8 bases. The trim removed 6 bases at V and 2 bases at J, leaving 3 bases unmatched. The CDR3 extends over 14 amino acids. Germline V gene sequence: CDR1 MNHEY, CDR2 SMNVEV (reference sequence). This CDR3 reads CASSSDRAYNEQFF. CDR3 DNA sequence: TGTGCCAGCAGCTCGGACAGGGCCTACAATGAGCAGTTCTTC.